These 3 T cell receptor beta chains share one sample of origin, sequenced in a study of cytomegalovirus exposure and HLA in healthy donors (dated by TCRdb to 2015 to 2018). The library was prepared using the immunoSEQ multiplex PCR assay. For the multiplex PCR, a mixture combining 60 forward primers for TCR Vbeta segments and 13 reverse primers for TCR Jbeta segments was used. TCRdb mirrors the immuneACCESS table, restricted to in-frame sequences. Some clones are absent from its copies; in checked studies, under half trace to an unresolved V gene, and the reason for the others is unknown. This sample has approximately 79,000 clones in its table, and around 76% of those were observed once. The ten largest make up 4.5% to 7% of the sample. The sequenced sample consisted of PBMCs. The receptors here all came from a male donor in good health and CMV-seropositive.

The chain carries TRBV28 and TRBJ2-5; 7 bases map to TRBD2. The CDR3 runs 17 residues. Trimming took 4 bases from V and 0 from J; bases not matched to a gene: 11. CDR1 and CDR2 from the germline V gene are MDHEN and SYDVKM. This CDR3 reads CASSSFLADEYQETQYF. The CDR3 nucleotides read TGTGCCAGCAGTTCCTTCCTAGCGGATGAGTACCAAGAGACCCAGTACTTC. The entire variable domain, with the rest obtained from reference TRBV28 and TRBJ2-5, is as follows: DVKVTQSSRYLVKRTGEKVFLECVQDMDHENMFWYRQDPGLGLRLIYFSYDVKMKEKGDIPEGYSVSREKKERFSLILESASTNQTSMYLCASSSFLADEYQETQYFGPGTRLLVL.

The sample holds one count of this clone. The V call is TRBV4-1, the J call TRBJ2-7, with 9 bases identical to TRBD1. This CDR3 spans 15 amino acids. CDR1 and CDR2 from the germline V gene are MGHRA and YSYEKL. The junction had 5 bases not matched to a gene; V was cut back by 1 base and J by 4 bases. DNA of the CDR3: TGCGCCAGCAGCCAAGTTACAGGGGGCCTTTACGAGCAGTACTTC. The encoded protein is CASSQVTGGLYEQYF.

This chain connects TRBV28 to TRBJ1-6; no clear D. This CDR3 region has 12 residues. V lost 10 bases and J 10 bases, leaving 14 bases between the germline ends. The V gene's germline CDR1 is MDHEN and CDR2 SYDVKM. The CDR3 reads CATRIDISPLHF. As DNA, the CDR3 is TGTGCCACCCGCATCGACATATCACCCCTCCACTTT.